The rows below give T cell receptor beta chains drawn from one sample of a study of technical replicates of blood from several donors. TCRdb keeps only in-frame clones here, not all; method: immunoSEQ multiplex PCR. The repertoire has around 80,000 clones, over 75% of them found once; the top ten carry around 0.37%. The sequencing input was T cells isolated from PBMCs. These receptors were collected from a human donor in good health. Each CDR3 is given with its conserved first and last residue. The D gene is left open where the match is weak. Not all rows give a size; the values are once, few, many and, for expanded clones, a class.

D gene: TRBD1
J gene: TRBJ2-7
clone size: .
V gene: TRBV28
CDR3 length: 15
CDR3 protein: CASSLTGELNYEQYF
CDR3 DNA: TGTGCCAGCAGCCTGACAGGGGAGTTAAACTACGAGCAGTACTTC

D gene: .
J gene: TRBJ1-1
clone size: .
V gene: TRBV6-1
CDR3 length: 12
CDR3 protein: CASSRIGAEAFF
CDR3 DNA: TGTGCCAGCAGCCGGATCGGGGCTGAAGCTTTCTTT

D gene: .
J gene: TRBJ2-1
clone size: .
V gene: TRBV11-2
CDR3 length: 11
CDR3 protein: CASWGENEQFF
CDR3 DNA: TGTGCCAGCTGGGGGGAGAATGAGCAGTTCTTC

D gene: .
J gene: TRBJ2-1
clone size: .
V gene: TRBV19
CDR3 length: 13
CDR3 protein: CASSVDSVGEQFF
CDR3 DNA: TGTGCCAGTAGTGTCGACAGCGTCGGTGAGCAGTTCTTC

D gene: .
J gene: TRBJ2-7
clone size: few
V gene: TRBV6-1
CDR3 length: 13
CDR3 protein: CASVSSPVYEQYF
CDR3 DNA: TGTGCCAGCGTATCGTCCCCCGTCTACGAGCAGTACTTC

D gene: TRBD1
J gene: TRBJ1-2
clone size: .
V gene: TRBV4-2
CDR3 length: 14
CDR3 protein: CASSPGTGHYGYTF
CDR3 DNA: TGTGCCAGCAGCCCCGGGACAGGGCACTATGGCTACACCTTC

D gene: TRBD2
J gene: TRBJ2-1
clone size: once
V gene: TRBV7-3
CDR3 length: 20
CDR3 protein: CASSLTPGLAGHSSYNEQFF
CDR3 DNA: TGTGCCAGCAGCTTAACCCCGGGGCTAGCGGGCCACAGCTCCTACAATGAGCAGTTCTTC

D gene: TRBD2
J gene: TRBJ2-3
clone size: once
V gene: TRBV30
CDR3 length: 14
CDR3 protein: CAWSLAGLTDTQYF
CDR3 DNA: TGTGCCTGGAGTCTAGCGGGCCTCACAGATACGCAGTATTTT

D gene: TRBD2
J gene: TRBJ2-1
clone size: .
V gene: TRBV2
CDR3 length: 15
CDR3 protein: CASRGREGNYNEQFF
CDR3 DNA: TGTGCCAGCAGGGGTCGGGAGGGAAACTACAATGAGCAGTTCTTC

D gene: TRBD2
J gene: TRBJ2-7
clone size: .
V gene: TRBV28
CDR3 length: 14
CDR3 protein: CASGVWGGFYEQYF
CDR3 DNA: TGTGCCAGCGGGGTTTGGGGGGGTTTCTACGAGCAGTACTTC

D gene: .
J gene: TRBJ2-5
clone size: .
V gene: TRBV29-1
CDR3 length: 10
CDR3 protein: CSVSKETQYF
CDR3 DNA: TGCAGCGTTAGCAAAGAGACCCAGTACTTC

D gene: .
J gene: TRBJ2-1
clone size: .
V gene: TRBV30
CDR3 length: 13
CDR3 protein: CAWSVLEFNEQFF
CDR3 DNA: TGTGCCTGGAGTGTTTTGGAGTTCAATGAGCAGTTCTTC

D gene: .
J gene: TRBJ1-3
clone size: once
V gene: TRBV2
CDR3 length: 14
CDR3 protein: CASRGDSSGNTIYF
CDR3 DNA: TGTGCCAGCAGGGGTGACAGTTCGGGAAACACCATATATTTT

D gene: .
J gene: TRBJ2-5
clone size: .
V gene: TRBV2
CDR3 length: 11
CDR3 protein: CASSVPETQYF
CDR3 DNA: TGTGCCAGCAGTGTCCCGGAGACCCAGTACTTC

D gene: .
J gene: TRBJ2-7
clone size: .
V gene: TRBV5-4
CDR3 length: 14
CDR3 protein: CASSLAGIGYEQYF
CDR3 DNA: TGTGCCAGCAGCTTGGCCGGGATCGGGTACGAGCAGTACTTC

D gene: TRBD2
J gene: TRBJ2-1
clone size: .
V gene: TRBV7-3
CDR3 length: 15
CDR3 protein: CASSLTLAGSNEQFF
CDR3 DNA: TGTGCCAGCAGCCTTACCCTAGCGGGAAGCAATGAGCAGTTCTTC

D gene: .
J gene: TRBJ1-2
clone size: .
V gene: TRBV5-8
CDR3 length: 15
CDR3 protein: CASSLLQNSNYGYTF
CDR3 DNA: TGTGCCAGCAGCTTGTTACAGAATTCTAACTATGGCTACACCTTC

D gene: .
J gene: TRBJ2-7
clone size: .
V gene: TRBV9
CDR3 length: 23
CDR3 protein: CASSVGFAGIPNLGTGGPYEQYF
CDR3 DNA: TGTGCCAGCAGCGTAGGCTTTGCGGGGATACCGAATTTGGGGACCGGGGGTCCCTACGAGCAGTACTTC

D gene: TRBD1
J gene: TRBJ2-7
clone size: .
V gene: TRBV29-1
CDR3 length: 15
CDR3 protein: CSVEDGTALSYEQYF
CDR3 DNA: TGCAGCGTTGAAGACGGGACAGCGTTGTCCTACGAGCAGTACTTC

D gene: .
J gene: TRBJ1-3
clone size: .
V gene: TRBV9
CDR3 length: 15
CDR3 protein: CASSVTGTFGNTIYF
CDR3 DNA: TGTGCCAGCAGCGTAACCGGGACATTCGGAAACACCATATATTTT

D gene: .
J gene: TRBJ1-1
clone size: .
V gene: TRBV7-9
CDR3 length: 14
CDR3 protein: CASSLESTDTEAFF
CDR3 DNA: TGTGCCAGCAGCTTAGAGTCGACAGACACTGAAGCTTTCTTT

D gene: TRBD1
J gene: TRBJ2-7
clone size: .
V gene: TRBV11-2
CDR3 length: 16
CDR3 protein: CASSLDIGTGNFEQYF
CDR3 DNA: TGTGCCAGCAGCTTAGATATCGGGACAGGGAATTTCGAGCAGTACTTC

D gene: .
J gene: TRBJ1-2
clone size: .
V gene: TRBV9
CDR3 length: 14
CDR3 protein: CASSPEPYFYGYTF
CDR3 DNA: TGTGCCAGCAGCCCTGAACCCTACTTCTATGGCTACACCTTC

D gene: .
J gene: TRBJ2-7
clone size: .
V gene: TRBV21-1
CDR3 length: 17
CDR3 protein: CASSKRGTSGFSYEQYF
CDR3 DNA: TGTGCCAGCAGCAAAAGGGGGACTAGCGGGTTTTCCTACGAGCAGTACTTC

D gene: TRBD2
J gene: TRBJ2-1
clone size: once
V gene: TRBV7-2
CDR3 length: 16
CDR3 protein: CASSQTLARNYNEQFF
CDR3 DNA: TGTGCCAGCAGCCAAACACTAGCGCGGAACTACAATGAGCAGTTCTTC

D gene: TRBD2
J gene: TRBJ2-1
clone size: .
V gene: TRBV19
CDR3 length: 15
CDR3 protein: CASEPGTRAYNEQFF
CDR3 DNA: TGTGCCAGTGAACCCGGGACTAGGGCGTACAATGAGCAGTTCTTC

D gene: .
J gene: TRBJ2-3
clone size: .
V gene: TRBV30
CDR3 length: 12
CDR3 protein: CAWEAGTDTQYF
CDR3 DNA: TGTGCCTGGGAGGCAGGCACAGATACGCAGTATTTT

D gene: .
J gene: TRBJ2-6
clone size: .
V gene: TRBV5-8
CDR3 length: 18
CDR3 protein: CASSLSLILESGANVLTF
CDR3 DNA: TGTGCCAGCAGCTTGTCGCTAATTCTGGAGTCTGGGGCCAACGTCCTGACTTTC

D gene: .
J gene: TRBJ2-7
clone size: .
V gene: TRBV29-1
CDR3 length: 13
CDR3 protein: CSVVQVDSYEQYF
CDR3 DNA: TGCAGCGTTGTACAGGTCGATTCTTACGAGCAGTACTTC

D gene: .
J gene: TRBJ1-2
clone size: .
V gene: TRBV30
CDR3 length: 13
CDR3 protein: CAWSVEVLYGYTF
CDR3 DNA: TGTGCCTGGAGTGTCGAGGTACTCTATGGCTACACCTTC

D gene: .
J gene: TRBJ1-2
clone size: .
V gene: TRBV5-6
CDR3 length: 13
CDR3 protein: CASSSYRAHGYTF
CDR3 DNA: TGTGCCAGCAGCTCCTACAGGGCCCATGGCTACACCTTC

D gene: TRBD1
J gene: TRBJ2-2
clone size: .
V gene: TRBV29-1
CDR3 length: 13
CDR3 protein: CSVDRGNTGELFF
CDR3 DNA: TGCAGCGTGGACAGGGGGAACACCGGGGAGCTGTTTTTT

D gene: .
J gene: TRBJ2-3
clone size: .
V gene: TRBV6-5
CDR3 length: 12
CDR3 protein: CASMTSTDTQYF
CDR3 DNA: TGTGCCAGCATGACTAGCACAGATACGCAGTATTTT

D gene: .
J gene: TRBJ1-1
clone size: few
V gene: TRBV29-1
CDR3 length: 12
CDR3 protein: CSVDRRGGEAFF
CDR3 DNA: TGCAGCGTTGATAGGAGAGGGGGAGAAGCTTTCTTT

D gene: TRBD2
J gene: TRBJ2-2
clone size: .
V gene: TRBV2
CDR3 length: 16
CDR3 protein: CASSERSGRAAGELFF
CDR3 DNA: TGTGCCAGCAGTGAAAGAAGCGGGAGGGCGGCCGGGGAGCTGTTTTTT

D gene: .
J gene: TRBJ1-3
clone size: .
V gene: TRBV19
CDR3 length: 15
CDR3 protein: CASTPTGNSGNTIYF
CDR3 DNA: TGTGCCAGTACCCCGACAGGAAACTCTGGAAACACCATATATTTT

D gene: TRBD1
J gene: TRBJ1-4
clone size: .
V gene: TRBV4-3
CDR3 length: 17
CDR3 protein: CASSQAITGDGSEKLFF
CDR3 DNA: TGCGCCAGCAGCCAAGCGATAACAGGGGACGGGAGTGAAAAACTGTTTTTT

D gene: TRBD1
J gene: TRBJ1-5
clone size: .
V gene: TRBV7-9
CDR3 length: 15
CDR3 protein: CASSLNDRVNQPQHF
CDR3 DNA: TGTGCCAGCAGCTTAAACGACAGGGTTAATCAGCCCCAGCATTTT

D gene: .
J gene: TRBJ2-2
clone size: .
V gene: TRBV7-9
CDR3 length: 14
CDR3 protein: CASSLERSPGELFF
CDR3 DNA: TGTGCCAGCAGCTTAGAACGGTCACCGGGGGAGCTGTTTTTT

D gene: .
J gene: TRBJ2-1
clone size: .
V gene: TRBV7-9
CDR3 length: 13
CDR3 protein: CASNLGADNEQFF
CDR3 DNA: TGTGCCAGCAACCTAGGCGCCGACAATGAGCAGTTCTTC

D gene: .
J gene: TRBJ2-3
clone size: .
V gene: TRBV5-1
CDR3 length: 15
CDR3 protein: CASSRADSAGDTQYF
CDR3 DNA: TGCGCCAGCAGTCGAGCGGACAGCGCCGGGGATACGCAGTATTTT